The present TCR beta chain was sequenced within a study of blood T cell repertoires in COVID-19. In the study overall: Sources were T cells, B-cell-depleted T cells, or PBMCs; the material itself was cDNA or gDNA.

J was trimmed by 0 bases and V by 6 bases; bases with no gene match: 6. The CDR3 runs to 14 residues. The germline V gene encodes CDR1 SQVTM and CDR2 ANQGSEA. Measured with immunoSEQ multiplex PCR; TCRdb has only the in-frame clones, and not every one. This sample carries 250,000 to 300,000 clones, over 75% of them seen once, and the ten largest clones take 0.9% to 1.2%. Recovered status in Cohort 3 required two negative PCRs, clearance, or symptom resolution. Sample: PBMCs or T cells enriched from blood (not recorded which). The sequence came from a young woman who had recovered from COVID-19. This rearrangement joins TRBV29-1 to TRBJ2-3; TRBD1 matches 7 bases. CDR3 nucleotides: TGCAGCGTGACCCCGGGACAGAGCACAGATACGCAGTATTTT. Its protein product is CSVTPGQSTDTQYF.